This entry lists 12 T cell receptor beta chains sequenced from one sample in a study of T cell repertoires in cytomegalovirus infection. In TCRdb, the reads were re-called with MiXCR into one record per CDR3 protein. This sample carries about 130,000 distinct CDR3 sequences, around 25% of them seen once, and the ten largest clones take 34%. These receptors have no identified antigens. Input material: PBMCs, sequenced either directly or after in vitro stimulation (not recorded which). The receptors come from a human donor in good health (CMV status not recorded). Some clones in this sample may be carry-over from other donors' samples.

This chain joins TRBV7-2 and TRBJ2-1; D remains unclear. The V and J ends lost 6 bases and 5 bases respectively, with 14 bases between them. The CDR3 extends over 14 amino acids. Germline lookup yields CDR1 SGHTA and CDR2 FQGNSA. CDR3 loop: CASSPGFGNNEQFF. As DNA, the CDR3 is TGTGCCAGCAGTCCAGGATTCGGTAACAATGAGCAGTTCTTC. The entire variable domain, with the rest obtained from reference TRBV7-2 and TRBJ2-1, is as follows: GAGVSQSPSNKVTEKGKDVELRCDPISGHTALYWYRQSLGQGLEFLIYFQGNSAPDKSGLPSDRFSAERTGGSVSTLTIQRTQQEDSAVYLCASSPGFGNNEQFFGPGTRLTVL.

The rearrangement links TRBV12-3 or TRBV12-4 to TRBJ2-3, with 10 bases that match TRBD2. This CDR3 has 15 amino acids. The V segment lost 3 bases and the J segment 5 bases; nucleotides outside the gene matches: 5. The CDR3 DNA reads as TGTGCCAGCAGTTTCAACCTAGCGGGGGAAGATACGCAGTATTTT. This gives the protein CASSFNLAGEDTQYF.

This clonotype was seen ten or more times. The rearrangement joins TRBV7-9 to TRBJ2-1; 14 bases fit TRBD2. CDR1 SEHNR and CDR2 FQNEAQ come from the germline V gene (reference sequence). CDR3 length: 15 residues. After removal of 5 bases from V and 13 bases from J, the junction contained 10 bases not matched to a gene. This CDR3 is CASSAKGTSGSSQFF. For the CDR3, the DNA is TGTGCCAGCAGCGCGAAAGGGACTAGCGGGAGTTCCCAGTTCTTC.

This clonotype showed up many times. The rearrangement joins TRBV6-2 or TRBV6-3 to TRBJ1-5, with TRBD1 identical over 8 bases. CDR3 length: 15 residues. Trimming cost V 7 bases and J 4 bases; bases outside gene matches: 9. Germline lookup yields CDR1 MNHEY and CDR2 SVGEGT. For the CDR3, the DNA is TGTGCCAGCATAAAGGACAGGGAGGTAAATCAGCCCCAGCATTTT. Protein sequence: CASIKDREVNQPQHF.

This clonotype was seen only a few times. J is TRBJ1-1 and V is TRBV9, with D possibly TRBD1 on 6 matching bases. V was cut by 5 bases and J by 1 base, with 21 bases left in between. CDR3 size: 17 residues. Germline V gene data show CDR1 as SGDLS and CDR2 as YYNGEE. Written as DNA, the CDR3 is TGTGCCAGCAGTGGAGGGATCGGGGGGCAAAAGAACACTGAAGCTTTCTTT. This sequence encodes CASSGGIGGQKNTEAFF.

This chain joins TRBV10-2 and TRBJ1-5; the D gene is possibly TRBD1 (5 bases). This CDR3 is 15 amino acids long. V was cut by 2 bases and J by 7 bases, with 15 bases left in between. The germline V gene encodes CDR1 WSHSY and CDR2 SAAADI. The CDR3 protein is CASSEQGTGNQPQHF. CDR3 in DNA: TGCGCCAGCAGTGAGCAAGGGACGGGGAACCAGCCCCAGCATTTT.

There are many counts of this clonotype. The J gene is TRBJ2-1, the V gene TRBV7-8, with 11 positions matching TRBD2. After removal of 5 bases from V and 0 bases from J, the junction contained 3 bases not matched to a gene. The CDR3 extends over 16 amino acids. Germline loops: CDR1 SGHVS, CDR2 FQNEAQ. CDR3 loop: CASSSTSGSSYNEQFF. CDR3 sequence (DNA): TGTGCCAGCAGCAGCACTAGCGGGAGCTCCTACAATGAGCAGTTCTTC. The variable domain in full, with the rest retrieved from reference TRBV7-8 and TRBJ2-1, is GAGVSQSPRYKVAKRGQDVALRCDPISGHVSLFWYQQALGQGPEFLTYFQNEAQLDKSGLPSDRFFAERPEGSVSTLKIQRTQQEDSAVYLCASSSTSGSSYNEQFFGPGTRLTVL.

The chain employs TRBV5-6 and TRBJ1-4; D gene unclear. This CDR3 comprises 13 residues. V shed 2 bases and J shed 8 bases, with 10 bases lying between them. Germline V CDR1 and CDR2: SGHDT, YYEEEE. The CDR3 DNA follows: TGTGCCAGCAGCTTTAGGGTGCGAGAAAAACTGTTTTTT. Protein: CASSFRVREKLFF.

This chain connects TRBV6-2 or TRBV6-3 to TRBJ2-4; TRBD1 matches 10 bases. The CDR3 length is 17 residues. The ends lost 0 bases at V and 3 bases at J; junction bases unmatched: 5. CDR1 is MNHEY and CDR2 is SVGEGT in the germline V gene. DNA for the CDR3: TGTGCCAGCAGTTACTCAAGGACAGGGGGAGGCAAAAACATTCAGTACTTC. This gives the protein CASSYSRTGGGKNIQYF.

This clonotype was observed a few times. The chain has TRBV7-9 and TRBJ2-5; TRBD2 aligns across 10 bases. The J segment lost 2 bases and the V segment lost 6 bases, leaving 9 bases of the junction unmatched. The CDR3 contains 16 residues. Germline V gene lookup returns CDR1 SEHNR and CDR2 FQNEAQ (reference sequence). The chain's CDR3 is CASRGVAGGPQETQYF. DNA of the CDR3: TGTGCCAGCAGAGGTGTAGCGGGAGGACCACAAGAGACCCAGTACTTC.

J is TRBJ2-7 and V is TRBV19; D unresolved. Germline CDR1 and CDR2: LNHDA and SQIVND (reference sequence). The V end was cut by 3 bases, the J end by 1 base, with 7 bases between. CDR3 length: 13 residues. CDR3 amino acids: CASSIGESYEQYF. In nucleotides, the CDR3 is TGTGCCAGTAGTATTGGGGAATCCTACGAGCAGTACTTC.

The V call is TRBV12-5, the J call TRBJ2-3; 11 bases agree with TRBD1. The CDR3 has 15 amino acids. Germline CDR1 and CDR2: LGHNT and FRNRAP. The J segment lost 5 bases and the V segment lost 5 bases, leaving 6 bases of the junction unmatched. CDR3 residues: CASGPRGQGVDTQYF. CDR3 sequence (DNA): TGTGCTAGTGGTCCGAGGGGACAGGGGGTAGATACGCAGTATTTT.